The 21 T cell receptor beta chains reported below all come from one sample, sequenced in a study of blood T cell repertoires in COVID-19 (dated by TCRdb to 2020 to 2021). Libraries were built with the immunoSEQ multiplex PCR assay. This immuneACCESS table, as held by TCRdb, lists in-frame sequences with V and J called but not all clones. Of the missing ones, under half trace to an unresolved V gene in checked studies; the others have no known cause. Recorded for this sample are about 200,000 clones; over 70% of them occurred a single time. Together, the top ten hold more than 25% of the sample. Sequences were obtained from peripheral blood. The source is a man aged 35 to 55 with acute or convalescent COVID-19.

The chain joins TRBV14 to TRBJ1-2, with unresolved D. Germline V gene sequence: CDR1 SGHDN, CDR2 FVKESK. This CDR3 has 20 residues. V gave up 1 base and J gave up 3 bases, with 27 bases separating them. The CDR3 nucleotides are TGTGCCAGCAGCCAAGTTTTTTTAAGCCAATCGCCCCTATCCTACTATGGCTACACCTTC. Protein: CASSQVFLSQSPLSYYGYTF. Using reference TRBV14 and TRBJ1-2 for the parts outside the CDR3, the full variable domain is EAGVTQFPSHSVIEKGQTVTLRCDPISGHDNLYWYRRVMGKEIKFLLHFVKESKQDESGMPNNRFLAERTGGTYSTLKVQPAELEDSGVYFCASSQVFLSQSPLSYYGYTFGSGTRLTVV.

The V and J genes are TRBV5-1 and TRBJ2-1; 13 bases fit TRBD2. This CDR3 comprises 16 residues. The V and J ends lost 4 bases and 7 bases, in that order; junction bases with no gene match: 8. The germline V gene has CDR1 SGHRS and CDR2 YFSETQ. The CDR3 DNA follows: TGCGCCAGCAGCACCCGACCGGGACTAGCGGGAAATGAGCAGTTCTTC. It translates to CASSTRPGLAGNEQFF.

Remarks on this clone: The sample holds other DNA sequences that translate to the same CDR3. The chain recombines TRBV6-5 with TRBJ2-3; tentative D call: TRBD2 (6 bases). Germline V CDR1 and CDR2: MNHEY, SVGAGI. The V gene lost 7 bases and the J gene lost 6 bases, with 8 bases spanning the gap. This CDR3 has 11 residues. The DNA of the CDR3 is TGTGCCAGCACTCGGGAGGATACGCAGTATTTT. As protein: CASTREDTQYF.

V usage is TRBV5-1 and J usage is TRBJ2-1, with D tentatively TRBD1 (5 bases). CDR1 SGHRS and CDR2 YFSETQ come from the germline V gene. Trimming removed 4 bases at V and 10 bases at J, with 18 bases between. This CDR3 region has 14 residues. The CDR3 protein is CASSRGFDTLEQFF. CDR3 DNA sequence: TGCGCCAGCAGCAGGGGCTTCGATACACTAGAGCAGTTCTTC.

The chain recombines TRBV28 with TRBJ2-3, with D hard to call. The CDR3 contains 13 residues. V lost 3 bases and J 3 bases, leaving 7 bases between the germline ends. Germline V gene lookup returns CDR1 MDHEN and CDR2 SYDVKM. CDR3 sequence reads: CASSLSGTDTQYF. In nucleotides, the CDR3 is TGTGCCAGCAGTTTGTCGGGTACAGATACGCAGTATTTT. Complete variable domain (other parts from reference TRBV28 and TRBJ2-3): DVKVTQSSRYLVKRTGEKVFLECVQDMDHENMFWYRQDPGLGLRLIYFSYDVKMKEKGDIPEGYSVSREKKERFSLILESASTNQTSMYLCASSLSGTDTQYFGPGTRLTVL.

The rearrangement links TRBV7-9 to TRBJ2-3; tentative D call: TRBD2 (7 bases). Germline V CDR1 and CDR2: SEHNR, FQNEAQ (reference sequence). The CDR3 sequence is 14 residues long. The V gene lost 5 bases and the J gene lost 7 bases, with 16 bases spanning the gap. CDR3 loop: CASSRGGVGNTQYF. CDR3 nucleotide sequence: TGTGCCAGCAGCAGAGGGGGGGTAGGAAATACGCAGTATTTT.

The V and J genes are TRBV19 and TRBJ1-5; D not certain. The ends were cut back, 1 base at V and 4 bases at J, with 11 bases in the middle. Germline V lookup: CDR1 LNHDA, CDR2 SQIVND (reference sequence). This CDR3 region has 15 residues. The CDR3 loop is CASSIGSQPNQPQHF. The CDR3 DNA reads TGTGCCAGTAGTATAGGCTCACAGCCAAATCAGCCCCAGCATTTT.

The chain couples TRBV5-1 to TRBJ1-5; unclear D gene. The germline V gene encodes CDR1 SGHRS and CDR2 YFSETQ. CDR3 length: 15 amino acids. V dropped 0 bases and J dropped 5 bases, with 12 bases sitting between them. CDR3 residues: CASSLDSGMDQPQHF. CDR3 nucleotides: TGCGCCAGCAGCTTGGATTCGGGGATGGATCAGCCCCAGCATTTT. The whole variable domain, remainder taken from reference TRBV5-1 and TRBJ1-5, is KAGVTQTPRYLIKTRGQQVTLSCSPISGHRSVSWYQQTPGQGLQFLFEYFSETQRNKGNFPGRFSGRQFSNSRSEMNVSTLELGDSALYLCASSLDSGMDQPQHFGDGTRLSIL.

This chain uses TRBV5-1 with TRBJ1-2; D perhaps matches TRBD1 (5 bases). Per germline, CDR1 SGHRS and CDR2 YFSETQ. The CDR3 is 14 amino acids. V was shortened by 0 bases and J by 2 bases, with 8 bases between the two germline ends. CDR3 residues: CASSLAGLNYGYTF. CDR3 bases: TGCGCCAGCAGCTTGGCAGGGTTGAACTATGGCTACACCTTC.

The V call is TRBV7-9, the J call TRBJ2-1; possibly TRBD2 for D (5 bases). Germline assignment: CDR1 SEHNR and CDR2 FQNEAQ (reference sequence). Trimming shortened V by 1 base and J by 8 bases, and 9 bases separated the two germline ends. This CDR3 region has 13 residues. The CDR3 loop reads CASSLVPRDEQFF. The CDR3 DNA sequence: TGTGCCAGCAGCTTAGTTCCGAGGGATGAGCAGTTCTTC.

This chain links TRBV7-9 with TRBJ1-2; D is perhaps TRBD1 (5 bases). Trimming stripped 3 bases from V and 5 bases from J, with 16 bases between. CDR1 SEHNR and CDR2 FQNEAQ come from the germline V gene (reference sequence). The CDR3 has 15 residues. The CDR3 here is CASSFPGVGEYGYTF. The CDR3 bases are TGTGCCAGCAGCTTCCCGGGGGTAGGGGAATATGGCTACACCTTC.

The chain uses TRBV5-1 and TRBJ1-1, with TRBD1 identical over 7 bases. The CDR3 is made up of 15 amino acids. The germline gives CDR1 SGHRS, CDR2 YFSETQ. The V segment lost 4 bases and the J segment 0 bases; nucleotides outside the gene matches: 6. The CDR3, as DNA: TGCGCCAGCAGCCATCGTACAGGGGTGAACACTGAAGCTTTCTTT. It specifies CASSHRTGVNTEAFF.

V gene TRBV7-7 combines with J gene TRBJ2-7, with D possibly matching TRBD2 (5 bases). The germline V and J ends were trimmed by 1 base and 4 bases, with 11 bases remaining between them. The CDR3 covers 14 residues. CDR1 and CDR2 from the germline V gene are SSHAT and FNYEAQ (reference sequence). The CDR3 sequence is CASSLEGRRYEQYF. The CDR3 DNA follows: TGTGCCAGCAGCTTAGAAGGGCGGAGGTACGAGCAGTACTTC.

This chain connects TRBV10-3 to TRBJ2-3; 12 positions match TRBD2. Germline trimming cut 7 bases from V and 4 bases from J; bases unmatched to any gene: 12. The CDR3 is 17 amino acids. Per the germline V gene, CDR1 is ENHRY and CDR2 is SYGVKD. DNA for the CDR3: TGTGCCATCAATGGTCGGGCTAGCGGGAGGGCCCCAGATACGCAGTATTTT. As protein: CAINGRASGRAPDTQYF.

The chain carries TRBV6-5 and TRBJ2-7, with D maybe TRBD1 (5 bases). This CDR3 is 15 amino acids long. CDR1 MNHEY and CDR2 SVGAGI come from the germline V gene. The V end was cut by 2 bases, the J end by 6 bases, with 17 bases between. The CDR3 sequence is CASSYGKGSLLEQYF. The CDR3, as DNA: TGTGCCAGCAGTTACGGCAAGGGGTCCCTCCTCGAGCAGTACTTC.

The chain links TRBV28 to TRBJ1-2; TRBD1 might be the D (6 bases). The V end was cut by 6 bases, the J end by 4 bases, with 18 bases between. This CDR3 has 15 amino acids. Germline CDR1 is MDHEN and CDR2 is SYDVKM. As DNA, the CDR3 is TGTGCCAGCAGCCTGACATCCGGGACAACCTATGGCTACACCTTC. Its translation is CASSLTSGTTYGYTF.

This chain connects TRBV6-1 to TRBJ1-1; D may be TRBD1 (5 bases). This CDR3 is 16 amino acids long. The ends were cut back, 2 bases at V and 1 base at J, with 14 bases in the middle. Germline values: CDR1 MNHNS, CDR2 SASEGT. The CDR3 reads CASSERLGQSNTEAFF. The DNA for the CDR3 is TGTGCCAGCAGTGAACGGCTGGGGCAGTCGAACACTGAAGCTTTCTTT.

The chain uses TRBV19 and TRBJ1-1, with D unclear. The ends were cut back, 6 bases at V and 5 bases at J, with 13 bases in the middle. The germline V gene has CDR1 LNHDA and CDR2 SQIVND (reference sequence). CDR3 length: 13 amino acids. CDR3 coding DNA: TGTGCCAGTAGCCCGCCCGGGGTTACTGAAGCTTTCTTT. Protein product: CASSPPGVTEAFF.

The V and J genes are TRBV7-9 and TRBJ1-1; D remains unclear. The CDR3 is made up of 12 amino acids. Germline loops: CDR1 SEHNR, CDR2 FQNEAQ (reference sequence). V gave up 5 bases and J gave up 10 bases, with 14 bases separating them. CDR3 loop: CASSGDGGGAFF. CDR3 nucleotides: TGTGCCAGCAGCGGCGACGGCGGTGGAGCTTTCTTT.

The rearrangement links TRBV4-1 to TRBJ2-5; D is perhaps TRBD2 (6 bases). The CDR3 has 14 amino acids. From germline, CDR1 is MGHRA and CDR2 YSYEKL. V was trimmed by 2 bases and J by 2 bases, leaving 9 bases between them. CDR3 DNA sequence: TGCGCCAGCAGCCAACTTAGCGGACAAGAGACCCAGTACTTC. As protein: CASSQLSGQETQYF.

V is TRBV6-5 and J is TRBJ1-2, with D possibly matching TRBD1 (5 bases). This CDR3 comprises 12 residues. The V end lost 6 bases, the J end lost 8 bases, and 13 bases lay between the germline ends. The germline V gene encodes CDR1 MNHEY and CDR2 SVGAGI. The CDR3 sequence: CASRLAHRGYTF. CDR3 DNA: TGTGCCAGCAGACTCGCGCACAGGGGCTACACCTTC.